The sequence of this TCR beta chain was determined in a study of CD8+ T cells in alopecia areata. Study summary: A 6-month period off drug followed tofacitinib, which lasted 6 to 18 months.

The CDR3 covers 13 residues. After removal of 4 bases from V and 6 bases from J, the junction contained 8 bases not matched to a gene. Germline CDR1 is SQVTM and CDR2 is ANQGSEA. After isolation, RNA underwent reverse transcription to generate cDNA as the sequencing template. Here immunoSEQ multiplex PCR was the method, and the copy in TCRdb shows in-frame clones only, minus some. The data contain about 150,000 clones, around half of them singletons. Alopecia areata patients provided lesional scalp punch biopsies and peripheral blood. This chain links TRBV29-1 with TRBJ1-2; 7 bases map to TRBD1. The specimen was CD8+ T cells sorted from blood, collected at week 0. The TCR comes from a human donor with alopecia areata. The CDR3 sequence: CSVGTGASNGYTF. DNA of the CDR3: TGCAGCGTTGGTACAGGGGCATCCAATGGCTACACCTTC. The full variable domain, in which reference TRBV29-1 and TRBJ1-2 provide the parts outside the CDR3, is SAVISQKPSRDICQRGTSLTIQCQVDSQVTMMFWYRQQPGQSLTLIATANQGSEATYESGFVIDKFPISRPNLTFSTLTVSNMSPEDSSIYLCSVGTGASNGYTFGSGTRLTVV.